These 24 T cell receptor beta chains share one sample of origin, sequenced in a study of blood T cell repertoires in COVID-19. Only in-frame clones appear in the TCRdb table, and some are missing; sequencing was by immunoSEQ multiplex PCR. The repertoire has more than 250,000 clones, 70% to 90% of them found once; the top ten carry 6% to 7%. The sample consisted of PBMCs or T cells enriched from blood (not recorded which). These receptors were taken from a woman between 35 and 50 years old who had recovered from COVID-19.

The rearrangement links TRBV9 to TRBJ1-3; perhaps TRBD1 as D (6 bases). The V and J ends lost 0 bases and 0 bases respectively, with 10 bases between them. Germline V gene data show CDR1 as SGDLS and CDR2 as YYNGEE. CDR3 length: 16 residues. CDR3 sequence (DNA): TGTGCCAGCAGCGTAGATGTACAGGGCTCTGGAAACACCATATATTTT. This codes for CASSVDVQGSGNTIYF.

This clone has at least ten counts. The chain links TRBV9 to TRBJ1-1; a possible D gene is TRBD1 (5 bases). Per the germline V gene, CDR1 is SGDLS and CDR2 is YYNGEE. Trimming stripped 0 bases from V and 1 base from J, with 10 bases between. This CDR3 comprises 15 residues. CDR3 DNA sequence: TGTGCCAGCAGCGTAGAAGGGGTGGGGAACACTGAAGCTTTCTTT. Encoded protein: CASSVEGVGNTEAFF.

The gene calls are TRBV28 and TRBJ2-7; 8 bases line up with TRBD2. The CDR3 runs to 14 residues. CDR1 and CDR2 from the germline V gene are MDHEN and SYDVKM. J gave up 6 bases and V 7 bases, and 11 bases lay outside the gene matches. The CDR3 DNA reads TGTGCCAGCATCCAACCGGCACGGGGGGGCGAGCAGTACTTC. Encoded protein: CASIQPARGGEQYF. The variable domain in full, completed from reference TRBV28 and TRBJ2-7, reads DVKVTQSSRYLVKRTGEKVFLECVQDMDHENMFWYRQDPGLGLRLIYFSYDVKMKEKGDIPEGYSVSREKKERFSLILESASTNQTSMYLCASIQPARGGEQYFGPGTRLTVT.

V and J are TRBV7-2 and TRBJ1-4, with D perhaps matching TRBD1 (5 bases). This CDR3 region has 17 residues. Germline CDR1 is SGHTA and CDR2 is FQGNSA. V gave up 5 bases and J gave up 3 bases, with 19 bases separating them. The CDR3 DNA follows: TGTGCCAGCAGCCCCGTAGTTGTCGGGGGACCTAATGAAAAACTGTTTTTT. It codes for CASSPVVVGGPNEKLFF.

V gene TRBV20-1 combines with J gene TRBJ1-2; D gene uncertain. The CDR3 sequence is 10 residues long. From germline, CDR1 is DFQATT and CDR2 SNEGSKA (reference sequence). Trimming took off 1 base at V and 13 bases at J, with 10 bases between the two ends. For the CDR3, the DNA is TGCAGTGCTAGAGCCATGGCGGTCACCTTC. Its protein is CSARAMAVTF.

This chain uses TRBV4-1 with TRBJ1-4, with D uncertain. CDR1 and CDR2 from the germline V gene are MGHRA and YSYEKL. The CDR3 is 15 amino acids. Trimming took 0 bases from V and 5 from J, leaving 10 bases between them. CDR3 residues: CASSQDGRGNEKLFF. The CDR3 DNA is TGCGCCAGCAGCCAAGATGGTAGAGGAAATGAAAAACTGTTTTTT.

The V gene is TRBV18, the J gene TRBJ1-1; D is perhaps TRBD1 (5 bases). Deletions cut 3 bases from V and 11 bases from J, with 16 bases between. Germline CDR1 and CDR2: KGHSH and LQKENI. The CDR3 runs to 13 residues. The CDR3: CASSPGLETWAFF. CDR3 coding DNA: TGTGCCAGCTCACCGGGACTCGAAACCTGGGCTTTCTTT.

This chain joins TRBV5-1 and TRBJ1-1, with 8 nucleotides matching TRBD1. V shed 4 bases and J 0 bases; nucleotides not matched to a gene: 5. Germline V gives CDR1 SGHRS, CDR2 YFSETQ. The CDR3 runs 15 residues. For the CDR3, the DNA is TGCGCCAGCAGCCGCTGGACAGGGATGAACACTGAAGCTTTCTTT. Translating it yields CASSRWTGMNTEAFF.

The V call is TRBV7-2, the J call TRBJ2-3; 9 bases align to TRBD2. The ends lost 5 bases at V and 1 base at J; junction bases unmatched: 7. From germline, CDR1 is SGHTA and CDR2 FQGNSA. The CDR3 loop spans 16 amino acids. CDR3 DNA sequence: TGTGCCAGCAGCCCTTCGGGACTAGCTCGCACAGATACGCAGTATTTT. This translates into CASSPSGLARTDTQYF.

The chain joins TRBV19 to TRBJ2-1, with D tentatively TRBD2 (5 bases). The CDR3 runs to 13 residues. V was shortened by 1 base and J by 10 bases, with 11 bases between the two germline ends. The germline gives CDR1 LNHDA, CDR2 SQIVND (reference sequence). The CDR3 DNA reads TGTGCCAGTAGTATAGGGACTCCCGCCGAGCAGTTCTTC. Its protein product is CASSIGTPAEQFF.

This chain joins TRBV28 and TRBJ2-7; D not certain. The CDR3 runs 12 residues. Deletions cut 4 bases from V and 5 bases from J, with 9 bases between. Germline loops: CDR1 MDHEN, CDR2 SYDVKM. The CDR3: CASSSASDEQYF. CDR3 nucleotides: TGTGCCAGCAGTTCTGCCAGCGACGAGCAGTACTTC.

The chain employs TRBV19 and TRBJ2-1; maybe TRBD1 (6 bases). The CDR3 has 15 amino acids. Germline CDR1 reads LNHDA; CDR2 reads SQIVND (reference sequence). Trimming left V 0 bases short and J 8 bases short, with 14 bases between. CDR3 nucleotide sequence: TGTGCCAGTAGTATAGATTCGGGCAGGGGCGATGAGCAGTTCTTC. Translation: CASSIDSGRGDEQFF.

A few counts support this clone. The chain has TRBV7-8 and TRBJ2-3, with a weak D call TRBD2 (6 bases). The CDR3 runs to 15 residues. The germline V gene has CDR1 SGHVS and CDR2 FQNEAQ. V lost 2 bases, J lost 6 bases, and 15 bases lay in between. CDR3 region: CASSLFLLEGDTQYF. The DNA of the CDR3 is TGTGCCAGCAGCTTATTCTTACTGGAGGGCGATACGCAGTATTTT.

The J gene is TRBJ1-2, the V gene TRBV27, with 7 bases matching TRBD1. This CDR3 comprises 17 residues. CDR1 and CDR2 from the germline V gene are MNHEY and SMNVEV (reference sequence). Trimming at V came to 4 bases and at J to 8 bases, leaving 19 bases not matched to a gene. CDR3 DNA sequence: TGTGCCAGCAGTTCCTCGGAGGGGGCTGTACTACGGTACGGCTACACCTTC. This sequence encodes CASSSSEGAVLRYGYTF.

The chain is built from TRBV5-4 and TRBJ2-1, with 9 positions matching TRBD1. CDR1 SGHNT and CDR2 YYREEE come from the germline V gene (reference sequence). There are 15 residues in the CDR3. Losses at the gene ends were 6 bases for V and 2 bases for J; bases not matched to a gene: 6. The CDR3 loop reads CASTTGGDPYNEQFF. The CDR3 DNA reads as TGTGCCAGCACAACAGGGGGCGACCCCTACAATGAGCAGTTCTTC.

The rearrangement joins TRBV4-3 to TRBJ2-2, with TRBD1 as a possible D gene (5 bases). CDR3 length: 15 residues. Germline CDR1 LGHNA, CDR2 YSLEER. Trimming pared 3 bases from V and 0 bases from J, leaving 8 bases between. The DNA for the CDR3 is TGCGCCAGCAGCCAGGGGCAGGCGAACACCGGGGAGCTGTTTTTT. This codes for CASSQGQANTGELFF.

The chain recombines TRBV11-3 with TRBJ2-1, with 8 bases that match TRBD2. The CDR3 runs to 15 residues. V gave up 1 base and J gave up 7 bases; unmatched junction bases: 6. Germline assignment: CDR1 SGHNT and CDR2 YENEEA. Written as DNA, the CDR3 is TGTGCCAGCAGCTTAGCGGGAGGGACGCGAAATGAGCAGTTCTTC. It specifies CASSLAGGTRNEQFF.

This clone was counted once. The gene calls are TRBV29-1 and TRBJ2-3; 12 nucleotides align to TRBD2. Germline-derived CDR1 and CDR2 are SQVTM and ANQGSEA. This CDR3 contains 14 residues. The CDR3 is CSIGAGLAGDTQYF. The CDR3 region has the DNA TGCAGTATCGGGGCGGGACTAGCGGGAGATACGCAGTATTTT.

This clone appeared a few times. V usage is TRBV3-1 (or the pseudogene TRBV3-2) and J usage is TRBJ2-7; D possibly corresponds to TRBD1 (5 bases). Germline V gives CDR1 LGHDT, CDR2 YNNKEL (reference sequence). This CDR3 contains 14 residues. V lost 1 base and J lost 3, with 10 bases in between. The CDR3 reads CASSQGGRGYEQYF. The CDR3 nucleotides are TGTGCCAGCAGCCAAGGGGGAAGGGGCTACGAGCAGTACTTC.

The V and J genes are TRBV7-2 and TRBJ1-2; weak D call: TRBD1 (5 bases). The CDR3 covers 14 residues. Germline lookup yields CDR1 SGHTA and CDR2 FQGNSA. The germline V and J ends were trimmed by 5 bases and 8 bases, with 18 bases remaining between them. CDR3 nucleotides: TGTGCCAGCAGCCCCCGGGGGGACCCTATCGGCTACACCTTC. Protein product: CASSPRGDPIGYTF.

The chain recombines TRBV4-3 with TRBJ2-3; possibly TRBD1 for D (6 bases). Trimming shortened V by 0 bases and J by 3 bases, and 13 bases separated the two germline ends. Looked up from germline, CDR1 is LGHNA and CDR2 is YSLEER. The CDR3 is made up of 16 amino acids. Here the CDR3 DNA reads TGCGCCAGCAGCCAAGATTTACAGGGTATGACAGATACGCAGTATTTT. Translation gives CASSQDLQGMTDTQYF.

The chain joins TRBV10-3 to TRBJ1-1, with 7 bases identical to TRBD1. Germline V gene sequence: CDR1 ENHRY, CDR2 SYGVKD. CDR3 length: 15 amino acids. The V and J ends lost 6 bases and 2 bases, in that order; junction bases with no gene match: 9. The DNA of the CDR3 is TGTGCCATCAGGGGGGCGGACAGGTCAAACACTGAAGCTTTCTTT. Amino acids: CAIRGADRSNTEAFF.

The chain couples TRBV15 to TRBJ2-1; 10 nucleotides align to TRBD2. V gave up 4 bases and J gave up 5 bases; unmatched junction bases: 5. This CDR3 is built from 15 residues. Germline V gene sequence: CDR1 LNHNV, CDR2 YYDKDF (reference sequence). In DNA, the CDR3 is TGTGCCACCAGCATGACTAGCGGGCTTCACAATGAGCAGTTCTTC. This codes for CATSMTSGLHNEQFF.

The chain uses TRBV3-1 (or the pseudogene TRBV3-2) and TRBJ2-7, with D possibly TRBD1 on 6 matching bases. Germline CDR1 reads LGHDT; CDR2 reads YNNKEL (reference sequence). V was pared by 4 bases and J by 3 bases, with 13 bases between. This CDR3 spans 14 amino acids. The CDR3 region is CASSPRDTRYEQYF. The CDR3 bases are TGTGCCAGCAGCCCCCGGGACACCCGCTACGAGCAGTACTTC.